This T cell receptor (beta chain) was recorded in a study of shared clonotypes between healthy human individuals. Study results and caveats: When naive CD4 clonotypes were compared across a handful of donors, about 4.8% were shared.

Selected positively for CCR7 and CD45RO-negative, naive CD8 cells excluded terminally differentiated effector memory CD45RA+ cells. Points on this clone: Its antigen is currently unknown.

Deep was the level used in running the assay. Here immunoSEQ multiplex PCR was the method, and the copy in TCRdb shows in-frame clones only, minus some. The table lists about 2.1 million clones, over 85% of them singletons. V was shortened by 1 base and J by 5 bases, with 9 bases between the two germline ends. The CDR3 contains 14 residues. Germline values: CDR1 SGDLS, CDR2 YYNGEE. The sample consisted of naive CD8+ T cells from PBMCs. The genes are TRBV9 and TRBJ2-2; unclear D gene. The source is a man aged 18 to 30 in good health. Some clones in this sample may be carry-over from other donors' samples. The CDR3 protein is CASSVLGRTGELFF. The CDR3 DNA is TGTGCCAGCAGCGTACTCGGCAGAACCGGGGAGCTGTTTTTT.